The 11 T cell receptor beta chains below come from one sample, sequenced in a study of CD8 T cells in ankylosing spondylitis. Each CDR3 protein is one row after TCRdb ran MiXCR on the 5' RACE reads. Here the sample spans 200,000 to 300,000 distinct CDR3 sequences, 32% being singletons. The sequencing input was blood, either unsorted or a sorted T cell fraction (not recorded which). These receptors all come from a male donor with ankylosing spondylitis or in good health (not recorded which).

The chain carries TRBV28 and TRBJ2-7, with a tentative D call TRBD2 (6 bases). CDR3 length equals 13 residues. Germline CDR1 is MDHEN and CDR2 is SYDVKM. Trimming shortened V by 6 bases and J by 5 bases, and 14 bases separated the two germline ends. CDR3 amino acids: CASSPWGGHEQYF. As DNA, the CDR3 is TGTGCCAGCAGCCCCTGGGGAGGCCACGAGCAGTACTTC.

This clonotype was detected ten times or more. The chain joins TRBV29-1 to TRBJ2-7; perhaps TRBD2 as D (5 bases). Germline V gene data show CDR1 as SQVTM and CDR2 as ANQGSEA. The CDR3 runs 12 residues. V was trimmed by 6 bases and J by 2 bases, leaving 11 bases between them. The CDR3 loop reads CSVGVNTYEQYF. The DNA of the CDR3 is TGCAGCGTCGGGGTGAATACCTACGAGCAGTACTTC.

A few counts support this clonotype. The chain has TRBV20-1 and TRBJ2-7; perhaps TRBD2 as D (7 bases). V shed 5 bases and J shed 7 bases, with 24 bases lying between them. This CDR3 region has 15 residues. Germline CDR1 and CDR2: DFQATT and SNEGSKA (reference sequence). CDR3 sequence reads: CSASGVEQRGLEQYF. CDR3 DNA: TGCAGTGCTTCAGGGGTGGAACAAAGGGGACTAGAGCAGTACTTC.

The chain couples TRBV29-1 to TRBJ1-2; 10 nucleotides line up with TRBD1. Trimming removed 8 bases from V and 6 bases from J; junction bases left unmatched: 12. Germline V gene lookup returns CDR1 SQVTM and CDR2 ANQGSEA. The CDR3 runs 14 residues. This chain's CDR3 is CSLRDRGFIHGYTF. DNA for the CDR3: TGCAGCCTTCGGGACAGGGGTTTCATTCATGGCTACACCTTC. The variable domain in full, with the rest retrieved from reference TRBV29-1 and TRBJ1-2, is SAVISQKPSRDICQRGTSLTIQCQVDSQVTMMFWYRQQPGQSLTLIATANQGSEATYESGFVIDKFPISRPNLTFSTLTVSNMSPEDSSIYLCSLRDRGFIHGYTFGSGTRLTVV.

The chain joins TRBV5-6 to TRBJ2-3; 10 nucleotides align to TRBD2. This CDR3 spans 16 amino acids. Germline CDR1 is SGHDT and CDR2 is YYEEEE. V lost 2 bases and J lost 4; bases outside the gene matches: 7. The CDR3 loop is CASSFAGTSVADTQYF. In DNA, the CDR3 is TGTGCCAGCAGCTTTGCCGGGACTAGCGTTGCAGATACGCAGTATTTT.

This clonotype was seen a handful of times. The CDR3 spells CASRGIGEQFF. In DNA, the CDR3 is TGTGCCAGCAGGGGAATCGGTGAGCAGTTCTTC. The V and J genes are TRBV12-3 or TRBV12-4 and TRBJ2-1; D ambiguous. The germline V and J ends were trimmed by 6 bases and 9 bases, with 9 bases remaining between them. The CDR3 is made up of 11 amino acids.

The chain employs TRBV27 and TRBJ2-1, with TRBD2 matching 8 bases. The V segment lost 3 bases and the J segment 9 bases; nucleotides outside the gene matches: 4. The CDR3 is 13 residues long. The germline V gene encodes CDR1 MNHEY and CDR2 SMNVEV (reference sequence). The CDR3 spells CASSLRGASEQFF. The CDR3 coding sequence is TGTGCCAGCAGTTTGCGGGGGGCCAGTGAGCAGTTCTTC.

The genes are TRBV12-3 or TRBV12-4 and TRBJ1-1; TRBD1 matches at 10 bases. Trimming cost V 2 bases and J 4 bases; bases outside gene matches: 4. The CDR3 runs to 15 residues. This CDR3 is CASSLYRDRGTEAFF. CDR3 sequence (DNA): TGTGCCAGCAGTTTATATCGGGACAGGGGCACTGAAGCTTTCTTT.

This sequence joins TRBV29-1 and TRBJ2-7, with D tentatively TRBD1 or TRBD2 (5 bases each). Trimming removed 3 bases at V and 3 bases at J, with 12 bases between. The length of the CDR3 is 13 residues. Germline CDR1 is SQVTM and CDR2 is ANQGSEA. CDR3 region: CSVERGPSYEQYF. CDR3 nucleotides: TGCAGCGTTGAGAGGGGCCCCAGCTACGAGCAGTACTTC.

There are a few counts of this clonotype. The chain links TRBV5-1 to TRBJ2-5; a possible D gene is TRBD1 (5 bases). Germline assignment: CDR1 SGHRS and CDR2 YFSETQ. With 1 base removed from V and 3 bases from J, the gap between germline ends came to 16 bases. The CDR3 extends over 16 amino acids. The CDR3 sequence: CASSLTQGAREETQYF. The CDR3 region has the DNA TGCGCCAGCAGCTTGACCCAGGGTGCACGAGAAGAGACCCAGTACTTC.

The sample holds a few counts of this clonotype. This chain joins TRBV5-1 and TRBJ2-1; D unclear. The V end lost 2 bases, the J end lost 0 bases, and 9 bases lay between the germline ends. The germline V gene encodes CDR1 SGHRS and CDR2 YFSETQ. CDR3 length equals 15 residues. CDR3 DNA sequence: TGCGCCAGCAGCTTCCGGCTGGGCTCCTACAATGAGCAGTTCTTC. Translating gives CASSFRLGSYNEQFF.